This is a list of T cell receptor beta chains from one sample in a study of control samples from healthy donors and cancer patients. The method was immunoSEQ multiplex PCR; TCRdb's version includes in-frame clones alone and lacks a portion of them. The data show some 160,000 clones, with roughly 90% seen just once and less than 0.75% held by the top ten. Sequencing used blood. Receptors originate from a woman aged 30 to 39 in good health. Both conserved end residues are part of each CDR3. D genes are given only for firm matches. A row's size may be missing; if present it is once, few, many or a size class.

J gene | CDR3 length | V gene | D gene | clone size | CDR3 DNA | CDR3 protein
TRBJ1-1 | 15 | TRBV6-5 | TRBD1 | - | TGTGCCAGCAGTCGCGGACAGGGGATGAACACTGAAGCTTTCTTT | CASSRGQGMNTEAFF
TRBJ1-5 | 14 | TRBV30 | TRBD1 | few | TGTGCCTGGACCGAGACAGGGGCCGATTGGCCCCAGCATTTT | CAWTETGADWPQHF
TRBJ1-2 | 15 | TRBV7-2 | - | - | TGTGCCAGCAGCTCAGGATACAGGGACAACTATGGCTACACCTTC | CASSSGYRDNYGYTF
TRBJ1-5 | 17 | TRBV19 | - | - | TGTGCCAGTAGTATAGTAAACCAGCCCTGGCGCAATCAGCCCCAGCATTTT | CASSIVNQPWRNQPQHF
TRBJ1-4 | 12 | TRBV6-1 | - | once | TGTGCCAGCAGTGACCCGGATGGGGGACTGTTTTTT | CASSDPDGGLFF
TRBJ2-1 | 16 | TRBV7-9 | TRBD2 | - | TGTGCCAGCAGCTCAATATCTCGCCCGGGGGGGAATGAGCAGTTCTTC | CASSSISRPGGNEQFF
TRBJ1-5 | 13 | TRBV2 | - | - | TGTGCCAGCGCCAGGGGTCTCAATCAGCCCCAGCATTTT | CASARGLNQPQHF
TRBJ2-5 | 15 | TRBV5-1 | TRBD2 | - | TGCGCCAGCAGCTTGGGGAGCGGGAGAAAAGAGACCCAGTACTTC | CASSLGSGRKETQYF
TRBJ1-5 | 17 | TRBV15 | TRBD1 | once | TGTGCCACCAGCAGAGTATACGGGACAGGGATTTGGCAGCCCCAGCATTTT | CATSRVYGTGIWQPQHF
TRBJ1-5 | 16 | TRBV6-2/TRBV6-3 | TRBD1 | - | TGTGCCAGCAGTTACCGGGCAGGGGGCGGCAATCAGCCCCAGCATTTT | CASSYRAGGGNQPQHF
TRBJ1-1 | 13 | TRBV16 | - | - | TGTGCCAGCAGCCAATCCGCCCAGACGGAAGCTTTCTTT | CASSQSAQTEAFF
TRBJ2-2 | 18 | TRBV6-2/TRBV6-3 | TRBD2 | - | TGTGCCAGCAGTTACTCGGGGACTAGCGCCACGAACACCGGGGAGCTGTTTTTT | CASSYSGTSATNTGELFF
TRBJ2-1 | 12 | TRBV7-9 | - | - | TGTGCCAGCAGCTTAGACGGGGGCGAGCAGTTCTTC | CASSLDGGEQFF
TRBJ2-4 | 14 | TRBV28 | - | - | TGTGCCAGCAGTTCCACAGCAGCCAAAAACATTCAGTACTTC | CASSSTAAKNIQYF
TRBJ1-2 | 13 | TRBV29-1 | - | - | TGCAGCGTTGAGTTGGACGGTTCCTATGGCTACACCTTC | CSVELDGSYGYTF
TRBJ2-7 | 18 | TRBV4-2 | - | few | TGTGCCAGCAGCCAAGATTACTTCGGAGGGACAGATGGTTTCGAGCAGTACTTC | CASSQDYFGGTDGFEQYF